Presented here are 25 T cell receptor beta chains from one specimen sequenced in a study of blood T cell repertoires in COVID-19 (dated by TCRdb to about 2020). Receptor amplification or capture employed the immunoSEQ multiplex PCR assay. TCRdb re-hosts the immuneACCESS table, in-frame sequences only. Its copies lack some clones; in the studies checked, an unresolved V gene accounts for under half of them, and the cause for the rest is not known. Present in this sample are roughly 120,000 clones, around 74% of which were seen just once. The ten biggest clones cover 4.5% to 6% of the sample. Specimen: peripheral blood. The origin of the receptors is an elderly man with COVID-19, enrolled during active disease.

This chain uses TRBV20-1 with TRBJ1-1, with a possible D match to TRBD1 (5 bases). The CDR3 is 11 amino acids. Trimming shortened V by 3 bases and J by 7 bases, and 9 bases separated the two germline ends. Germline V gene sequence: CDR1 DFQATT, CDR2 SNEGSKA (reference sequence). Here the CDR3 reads CSARETVEAFF. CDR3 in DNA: TGCAGTGCTAGGGAGACAGTTGAAGCTTTCTTT.

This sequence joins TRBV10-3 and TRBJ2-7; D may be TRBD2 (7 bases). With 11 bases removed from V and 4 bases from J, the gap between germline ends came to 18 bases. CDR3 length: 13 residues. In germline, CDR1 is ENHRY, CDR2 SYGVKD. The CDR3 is CASGGGAVYEQYF. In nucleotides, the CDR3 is TGTGCCTCCGGCGGGGGCGCGGTATACGAGCAGTACTTC.

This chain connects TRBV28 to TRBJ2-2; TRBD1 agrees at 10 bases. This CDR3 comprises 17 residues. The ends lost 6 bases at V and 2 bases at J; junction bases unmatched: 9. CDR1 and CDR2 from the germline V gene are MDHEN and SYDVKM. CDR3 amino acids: CASSPGGTGENTGELFF. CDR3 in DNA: TGTGCCAGCAGCCCAGGGGGGACAGGGGAAAACACCGGGGAGCTGTTTTTT. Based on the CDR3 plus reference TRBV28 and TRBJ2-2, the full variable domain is DVKVTQSSRYLVKRTGEKVFLECVQDMDHENMFWYRQDPGLGLRLIYFSYDVKMKEKGDIPEGYSVSREKKERFSLILESASTNQTSMYLCASSPGGTGENTGELFFGEGSRLTVL.

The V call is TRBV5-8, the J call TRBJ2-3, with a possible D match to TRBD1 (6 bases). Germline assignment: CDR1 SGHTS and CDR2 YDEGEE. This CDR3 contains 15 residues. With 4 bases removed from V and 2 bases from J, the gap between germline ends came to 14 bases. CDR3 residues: CASSPLGQTTDTQYF. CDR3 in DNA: TGTGCCAGCAGCCCCCTCGGACAGACCACAGATACGCAGTATTTT.

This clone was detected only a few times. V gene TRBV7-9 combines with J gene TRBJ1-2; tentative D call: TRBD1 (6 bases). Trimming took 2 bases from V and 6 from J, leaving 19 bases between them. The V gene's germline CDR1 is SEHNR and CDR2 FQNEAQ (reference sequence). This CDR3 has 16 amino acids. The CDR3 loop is CASSLRGPRGTNGYTF. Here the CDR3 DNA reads TGTGCCAGCAGCTTACGGGGCCCCAGGGGAACAAATGGCTACACCTTC.

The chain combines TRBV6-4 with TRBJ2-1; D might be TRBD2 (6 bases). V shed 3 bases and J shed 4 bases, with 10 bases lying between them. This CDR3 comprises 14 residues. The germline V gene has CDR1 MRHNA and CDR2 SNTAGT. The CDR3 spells CASSESGLYNEQFF. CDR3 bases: TGTGCCAGCAGTGAGAGCGGGCTGTACAATGAGCAGTTCTTC.

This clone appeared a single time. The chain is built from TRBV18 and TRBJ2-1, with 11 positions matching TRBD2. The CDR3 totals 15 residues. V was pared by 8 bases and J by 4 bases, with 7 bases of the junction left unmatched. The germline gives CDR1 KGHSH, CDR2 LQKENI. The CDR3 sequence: CASASLAGAYNEQFF. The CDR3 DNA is TGTGCCAGCGCCTCACTAGCGGGAGCGTACAATGAGCAGTTCTTC.

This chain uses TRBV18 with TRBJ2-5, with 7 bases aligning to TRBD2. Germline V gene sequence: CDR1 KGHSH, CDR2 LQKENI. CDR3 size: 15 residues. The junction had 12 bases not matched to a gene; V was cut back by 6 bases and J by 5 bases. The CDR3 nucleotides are TGTGCCAGCTCCCTAGGAAGGCAGGGAGGGGAGACCCAGTACTTC. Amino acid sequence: CASSLGRQGGETQYF.

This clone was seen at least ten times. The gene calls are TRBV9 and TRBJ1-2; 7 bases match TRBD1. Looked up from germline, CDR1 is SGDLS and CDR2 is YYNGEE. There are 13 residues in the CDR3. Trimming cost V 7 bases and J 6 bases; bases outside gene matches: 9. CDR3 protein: CASSPTGEDGYTF. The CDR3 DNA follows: TGTGCCAGCTCCCCTACAGGGGAGGATGGCTACACCTTC.

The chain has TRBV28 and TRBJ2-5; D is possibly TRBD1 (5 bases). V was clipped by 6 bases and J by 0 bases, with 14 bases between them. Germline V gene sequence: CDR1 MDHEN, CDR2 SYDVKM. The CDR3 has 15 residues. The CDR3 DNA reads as TGTGCCAGCAGAAAATCGACAGACCACCAAGAGACCCAGTACTTC. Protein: CASRKSTDHQETQYF.

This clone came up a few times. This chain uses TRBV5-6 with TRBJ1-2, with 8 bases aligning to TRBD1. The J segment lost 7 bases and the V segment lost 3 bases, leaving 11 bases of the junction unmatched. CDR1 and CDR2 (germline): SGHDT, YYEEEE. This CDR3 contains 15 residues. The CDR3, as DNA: TGTGCCAGCAGCTACTGGGACAGGAAGGGTCTTGGCTACACCTTC. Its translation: CASSYWDRKGLGYTF.

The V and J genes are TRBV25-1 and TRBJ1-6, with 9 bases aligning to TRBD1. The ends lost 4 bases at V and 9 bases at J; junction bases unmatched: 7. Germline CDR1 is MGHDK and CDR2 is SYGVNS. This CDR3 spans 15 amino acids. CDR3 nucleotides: TGTGCCAGCAGTGGCAGGACAGGGGTTCCTTCACCCCTCCACTTT. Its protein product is CASSGRTGVPSPLHF.

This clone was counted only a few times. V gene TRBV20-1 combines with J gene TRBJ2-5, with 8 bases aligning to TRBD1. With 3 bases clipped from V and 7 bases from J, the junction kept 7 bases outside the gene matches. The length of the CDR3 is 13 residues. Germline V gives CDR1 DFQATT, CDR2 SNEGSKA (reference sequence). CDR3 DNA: TGCAGTGCTAGTACCGGGACAGGCCTGACCCAGTACTTC. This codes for CSASTGTGLTQYF.

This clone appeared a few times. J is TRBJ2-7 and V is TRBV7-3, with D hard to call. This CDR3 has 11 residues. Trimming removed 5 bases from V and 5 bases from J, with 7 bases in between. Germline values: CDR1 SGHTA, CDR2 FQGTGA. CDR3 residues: CASSAPNEQYF. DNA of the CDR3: TGTGCCAGCAGCGCTCCTAACGAGCAGTACTTC.

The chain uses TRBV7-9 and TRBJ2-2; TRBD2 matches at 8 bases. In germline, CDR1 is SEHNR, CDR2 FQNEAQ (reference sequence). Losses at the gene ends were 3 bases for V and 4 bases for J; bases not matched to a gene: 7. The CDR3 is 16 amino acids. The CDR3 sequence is CASSFSGRGSTGELFF. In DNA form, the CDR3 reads TGTGCCAGCAGCTTCAGCGGGAGAGGGAGCACCGGGGAGCTGTTTTTT. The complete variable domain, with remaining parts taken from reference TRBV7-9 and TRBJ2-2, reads DTGVSQNPRHKITKRGQNVTFRCDPISEHNRLYWYRQTLGQGPEFLTYFQNEAQLEKSRLLSDRFSAERPKGSFSTLEIQRTEQGDSAMYLCASSFSGRGSTGELFFGEGSRLTVL.

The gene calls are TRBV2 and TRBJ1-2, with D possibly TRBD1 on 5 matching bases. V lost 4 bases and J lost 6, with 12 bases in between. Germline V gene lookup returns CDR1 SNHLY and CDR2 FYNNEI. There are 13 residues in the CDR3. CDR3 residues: CASSAGPTNGYTF. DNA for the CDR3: TGTGCCAGCAGTGCAGGGCCCACGAATGGCTACACCTTC.

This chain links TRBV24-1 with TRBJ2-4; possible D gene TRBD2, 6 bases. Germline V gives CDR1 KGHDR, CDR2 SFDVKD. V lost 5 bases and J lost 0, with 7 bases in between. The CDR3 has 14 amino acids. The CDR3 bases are TGTGCCACCAGTGCGGGGGAAGCCAAAAACATTCAGTACTTC. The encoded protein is CATSAGEAKNIQYF.

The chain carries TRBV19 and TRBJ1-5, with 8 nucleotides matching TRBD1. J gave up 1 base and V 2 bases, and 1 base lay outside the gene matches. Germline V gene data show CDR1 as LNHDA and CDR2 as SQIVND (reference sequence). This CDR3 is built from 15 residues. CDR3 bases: TGTGCCAGTAGTATAAGACAGGGGAGCAATCAGCCCCAGCATTTT. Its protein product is CASSIRQGSNQPQHF. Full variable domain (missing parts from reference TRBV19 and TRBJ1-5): DGGITQSPKYLFRKEGQNVTLSCEQNLNHDAMYWYRQDPGQGLRLIYYSQIVNDFQKGDIAEGYSVSREKKESFPLTVTSAQKNPTAFYLCASSIRQGSNQPQHFGDGTRLSIL.

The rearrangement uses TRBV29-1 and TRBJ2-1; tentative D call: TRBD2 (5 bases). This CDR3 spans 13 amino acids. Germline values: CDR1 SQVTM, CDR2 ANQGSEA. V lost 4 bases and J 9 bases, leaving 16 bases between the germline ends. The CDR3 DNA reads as TGCAGCGTTGCAGCGGAGGCAGACGGTGAGCAGTTCTTC. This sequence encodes CSVAAEADGEQFF.

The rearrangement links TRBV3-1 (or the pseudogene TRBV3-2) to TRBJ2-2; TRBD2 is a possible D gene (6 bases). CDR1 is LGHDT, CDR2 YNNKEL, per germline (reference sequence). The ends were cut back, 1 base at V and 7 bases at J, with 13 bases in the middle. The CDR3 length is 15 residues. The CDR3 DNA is TGTGCCAGCAGCCAAGCAGGCGGGGCTAGCGGGGAGCTGTTTTTT. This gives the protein CASSQAGGASGELFF.

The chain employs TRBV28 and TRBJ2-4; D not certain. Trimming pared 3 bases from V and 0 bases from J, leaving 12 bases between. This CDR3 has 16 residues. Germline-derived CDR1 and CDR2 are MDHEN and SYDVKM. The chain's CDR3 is CASSFATTGAKNIQYF. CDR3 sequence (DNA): TGTGCCAGCAGTTTTGCCACCACGGGAGCCAAAAACATTCAGTACTTC. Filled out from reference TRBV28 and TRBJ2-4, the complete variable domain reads DVKVTQSSRYLVKRTGEKVFLECVQDMDHENMFWYRQDPGLGLRLIYFSYDVKMKEKGDIPEGYSVSREKKERFSLILESASTNQTSMYLCASSFATTGAKNIQYFGAGTRLSVL.

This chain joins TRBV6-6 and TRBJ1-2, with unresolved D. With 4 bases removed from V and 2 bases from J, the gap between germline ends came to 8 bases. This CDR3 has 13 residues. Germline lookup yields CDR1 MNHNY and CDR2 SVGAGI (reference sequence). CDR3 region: CASSSQRNYGYTF. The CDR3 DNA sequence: TGTGCCAGCAGTTCACAGCGGAACTATGGCTACACCTTC.

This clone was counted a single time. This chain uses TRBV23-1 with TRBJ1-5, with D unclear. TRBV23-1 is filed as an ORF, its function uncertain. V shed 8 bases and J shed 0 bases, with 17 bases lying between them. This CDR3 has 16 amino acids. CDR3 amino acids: CASYKISGYSNQPQHF. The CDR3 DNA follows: TGCGCCAGCTATAAGATATCGGGTTATAGCAATCAGCCCCAGCATTTT.

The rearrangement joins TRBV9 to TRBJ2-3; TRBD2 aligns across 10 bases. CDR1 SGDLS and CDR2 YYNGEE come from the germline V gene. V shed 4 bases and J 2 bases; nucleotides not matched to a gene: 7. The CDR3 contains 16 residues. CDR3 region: CASSKIAGGPTDTQYF. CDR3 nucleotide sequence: TGTGCCAGCAGCAAAATAGCGGGGGGACCCACAGATACGCAGTATTTT.

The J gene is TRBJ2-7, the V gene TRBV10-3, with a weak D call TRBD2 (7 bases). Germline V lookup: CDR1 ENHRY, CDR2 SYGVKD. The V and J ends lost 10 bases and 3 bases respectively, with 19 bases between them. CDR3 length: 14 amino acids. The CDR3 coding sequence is TGTGCCACAGGGGAGGGGGGACATTACTACGAGCAGTACTTC. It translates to CATGEGGHYYEQYF.